The 31 T cell receptor beta chains below come from one sample, sequenced in a study of post-analysis software for immune sequencing data. Study-wide results and limits: There were five or six TRBV segments more frequent in patients than controls, and TRBV5-6, TRBV5-1 and TRBV20-1 were among them.

Unique molecular identifiers were present in the TCR beta cDNA libraries. TCRdb re-called the PCR reads with MiXCR, one entry per CDR3 protein. The table includes roughly 870,000 distinct CDR3 sequences, approximately 53% detected once. For these receptors, no antigen is known. What was sequenced was blood. The receptors derive from a girl aged 10-17 years with multiple sclerosis.

As concerns this clonotype: A read error may produce the germline difference seen at one junction end. The J gene is TRBJ2-5, the V gene TRBV4-1, with D uncertain. CDR1 MGHRA and CDR2 YSYEKL come from the germline V gene. The CDR3 has 14 residues. The CDR3 DNA reads TGCGCCAGCAGCCAAGGGACCAACCAAGAGGCCCAGTACTTC. Protein: CASSQGTNQEAQYF.

The chain has TRBV7-2 and TRBJ2-4; tentatively, D is TRBD1 or TRBD2 (5 bases each). CDR3 length: 12 residues. Trimming pared 5 bases from V and 13 bases from J, leaving 15 bases between. CDR1 is SGHTA and CDR2 is FQGNSA in the germline V gene. CDR3 residues: CASSPYKGRQYF. CDR3 coding DNA: TGTGCCAGCAGCCCCTATAAGGGACGGCAGTACTTC.

V usage is TRBV6-1 and J usage is TRBJ2-1; D is possibly TRBD1 (6 bases). Germline loops: CDR1 MNHNS, CDR2 SASEGT. Trimming left V 5 bases short and J 10 bases short, with 12 bases between. CDR3 length equals 12 residues. CDR3 sequence reads: CASSSRGQEQFF. CDR3 nucleotides: TGTGCCAGCAGTTCCAGGGGCCAGGAGCAGTTCTTC.

This clonotype has only one observation. The genes are TRBV5-1 and TRBJ2-1; D unresolved. V lost 1 base and J 9 bases, leaving 17 bases between the germline ends. CDR3 length: 15 amino acids. Germline V lookup: CDR1 SGHRS, CDR2 YFSETQ. The CDR3 sequence is CASSLWESVRGEQFF. DNA of the CDR3: TGCGCCAGCAGCTTGTGGGAATCCGTACGTGGTGAGCAGTTCTTC.

This clonotype has only one observation. The V gene is TRBV29-1, the J gene TRBJ1-2; 7 bases fit TRBD1. The CDR3 runs to 18 residues. Germline CDR1 reads SQVTM; CDR2 reads ANQGSEA. V lost 4 bases to trimming and J lost 2 bases; unmatched junction nucleotides: 19. CDR3 in amino acids: CSVGASVRGTRKNYGYTF. For the CDR3, the DNA is TGCAGCGTTGGGGCATCGGTCAGGGGGACCCGGAAAAACTATGGCTACACCTTC.

The V gene is TRBV2, the J gene TRBJ2-1, with a tentative D call TRBD1 (6 bases). Germline CDR1 is SNHLY and CDR2 is FYNNEI. The CDR3 loop spans 15 amino acids. Trimming removed 4 bases at V and 0 bases at J, with 10 bases between. The CDR3 region has the DNA TGTGCCAGCAGTGTAGGACAGTTCTCCTACAATGAGCAGTTCTTC. Its protein is CASSVGQFSYNEQFF.

The rearrangement links TRBV12-3 or TRBV12-4 to TRBJ2-7; 9 bases fit TRBD1. V shed 6 bases, J shed 4 bases, and the junction held 10 bases outside the gene matches. CDR3 length: 15 residues. Written as DNA, the CDR3 is TGTGCCAGCAGCGACAGGGGGACAGGTATTTACGAGCAGTACTTC. Its translation is CASSDRGTGIYEQYF.

This clonotype was counted at least ten times. The rearrangement uses TRBV4-1 and TRBJ2-5; D is perhaps TRBD1 or TRBD2 (5 bases each). The germline V gene has CDR1 MGHRA and CDR2 YSYEKL. The CDR3 sequence is 15 residues long. The V end lost 4 bases, the J end lost 4 bases, and 16 bases lay between the germline ends. CDR3 sequence (DNA): TGCGCCAGCAGCCCGGGACGGGATCAAATAGAGACCCAGTACTTC. Amino acids: CASSPGRDQIETQYF.

The rearrangement joins TRBV5-5 to TRBJ2-5; TRBD2 matches 9 bases. V lost 4 bases and J lost 6; bases outside the gene matches: 4. CDR1 is SGHKS, CDR2 YYEKEE, per germline (reference sequence). The CDR3 has 13 residues. CDR3 in amino acids: CASSGLAWQTQYF. CDR3 sequence (DNA): TGTGCCAGCAGCGGACTAGCGTGGCAGACCCAGTACTTC. Full variable domain (outside the CDR3, taken from reference TRBV5-5 and TRBJ2-5): DAGVTQSPTHLIKTRGQQVTLRCSPISGHKSVSWYQQVLGQGPQFIFQYYEKEERGRGNFPDRFSARQFPNYSSELNVNALLLGDSALYLCASSGLAWQTQYFGPGTRLLVL.

The chain carries TRBV3-1 and TRBJ2-1, with D unclear. With 1 base removed from V and 7 bases from J, the gap between germline ends came to 14 bases. The CDR3 sequence is 15 residues long. Germline values: CDR1 LGHDT, CDR2 YNNKEL (reference sequence). In DNA, the CDR3 is TGTGCCAGCAGCCAAGGCGGACGGGCATCGAATGAGCAGTTCTTC. Translating it yields CASSQGGRASNEQFF.

This clonotype was picked up one time. The chain couples TRBV4-1 to TRBJ1-6, with TRBD1 matching over 9 bases. Germline CDR1 MGHRA, CDR2 YSYEKL. The CDR3 runs 15 residues. V shed 0 bases, J shed 15 bases, and the junction held 9 bases outside the gene matches. The CDR3 protein is CASSQERTGVSVLHF. The CDR3 coding sequence is TGCGCCAGCAGCCAAGAAAGGACAGGGGTTTCTGTCCTCCACTTT.

This sequence joins TRBV7-2 and TRBJ2-3; D may be TRBD1 (5 bases). Germline-derived CDR1 and CDR2 are SGHTA and FQGNSA. The CDR3 loop spans 17 amino acids. Trimming left V 1 base short and J 0 bases short, with 14 bases between. In DNA, the CDR3 is TGTGCCAGCAGCTTAGGCCAAACAGGCCCTAGCACAGATACGCAGTATTTT. Translating gives CASSLGQTGPSTDTQYF.

The J gene is TRBJ2-1, the V gene TRBV7-2; a possible D gene is TRBD2 (5 bases). The V gene's germline CDR1 is SGHTA and CDR2 FQGNSA. V shed 1 base and J shed 3 bases, with 10 bases lying between them. The CDR3 is made up of 15 amino acids. In nucleotides, the CDR3 is TGTGCCAGCAGCTTAGTGAGCGGAGACTACAATGAGCAGTTCTTC. It specifies CASSLVSGDYNEQFF.

Notes on this clonotype: One junction end does not reproduce the germline sequence, and a read error may be involved. The chain links TRBV5-1 to TRBJ2-5; D not certain. The CDR3 sequence is 16 residues long. Germline V gene lookup returns CDR1 SGHRS and CDR2 YFSETQ. The CDR3 sequence: CASSFTDSSIEHEQYF. CDR3 coding DNA: TGCGCCAGCAGCTTCACCGACTCCTCCATAGAACACGAGCAGTACTTT.

There are many counts of this clonotype. This chain connects TRBV5-1 to TRBJ2-5, with D tentatively TRBD2 (6 bases). The CDR3 is 15 residues long. The V gene's germline CDR1 is SGHRS and CDR2 YFSETQ. Trimming left V 0 bases short and J 4 bases short, with 13 bases between. The CDR3 sequence: CASSLEGGTAETQYF. As DNA, the CDR3 is TGCGCCAGCAGCTTGGAAGGCGGGACGGCAGAGACCCAGTACTTC.

Concerning this clonotype: A clone one base away is much larger, so this may be a read error. The chain is built from TRBV20-1 and TRBJ1-2, with D perhaps TRBD1 (5 bases). The CDR3 is 12 residues long. Deletions cut 3 bases from V and 4 bases from J, with 9 bases between. Germline lookup yields CDR1 DFQATT and CDR2 SNEGSKA (reference sequence). CDR3 nucleotides: TGCAGTGCTAGCACAGGTTGCTATGGCTACACCTTC. The encoded protein is CSASTGCYGYTF.

This chain's CDR3 is CASSPSDRAPGGYTF. The CDR3 nucleotides read TGTGCCAGCAGCCCCTCGGACAGGGCCCCCGGTGGCTACACCTTC. The rearrangement joins TRBV7-9 to TRBJ1-2; 8 bases line up with TRBD1. With V trimmed by 5 bases and J by 7 bases, 12 bases remained unmatched. CDR1 is SEHNR, CDR2 FQNEAQ, per germline (reference sequence). The CDR3 runs to 15 residues.

The rearrangement uses TRBV27 and TRBJ2-1; 8 nucleotides align to TRBD2. Unmatched junction bases numbered 2, after V lost 6 bases and J lost 4 bases. Germline CDR1 and CDR2: MNHEY and SMNVEV (reference sequence). There are 13 residues in the CDR3. CDR3 sequence: CASRPSGYNEQFF. DNA for the CDR3: TGTGCCAGCAGACCTAGCGGGTACAATGAGCAGTTCTTC.

This clonotype has only a few counts. This sequence joins TRBV5-1 and TRBJ1-1, with D unresolved. The germline V gene encodes CDR1 SGHRS and CDR2 YFSETQ. This CDR3 region has 14 residues. Trimming shortened V by 6 bases and J by 1 base, and 13 bases separated the two germline ends. CDR3 coding DNA: TGCGCCAGCAAAACAGAAACACCGAACACTGAAGCTTTCTTT. Protein: CASKTETPNTEAFF.

This clonotype appeared a few times. The gene calls are TRBV7-8 and TRBJ1-1, with D possibly TRBD1 on 6 matching bases. The V gene's germline CDR1 is SGHVS and CDR2 FQNEAQ. The CDR3 covers 14 residues. V lost 2 bases, J lost 1 base, and 8 bases lay in between. The CDR3 sequence: CASSLQGQNTEAFF. In DNA, the CDR3 is TGTGCCAGCAGCTTACAGGGGCAGAACACTGAAGCTTTCTTT.

This chain uses TRBV25-1 with TRBJ2-7; 11 bases fit TRBD1. The trim removed 7 bases at V and 4 bases at J, leaving 6 bases unmatched. CDR1 and CDR2 (germline): MGHDK, SYGVNS. This CDR3 contains 14 residues. The CDR3 reads CASTRTGGMYEQYF. The CDR3 DNA reads as TGTGCCAGCACGAGGACAGGGGGCATGTACGAGCAGTACTTC.

This clonotype was detected only a few times. The chain employs TRBV14 and TRBJ2-4; 9 nucleotides line up with TRBD1. The end of the DNA fits TRBJ2-7 better, so the J call may be wrong. This CDR3 is 14 amino acids long. CDR1 SGHDN and CDR2 FVKESK come from the germline V gene. CDR3 amino acids: CASSQAQGASEQYF. For the CDR3, the DNA is TGTGCCAGCAGCCAAGCACAGGGGGCTAGCGAGCAGTACTTC.

The table lists this clonotype with many counts. The chain recombines TRBV6-5 with TRBJ2-7; TRBD1 agrees at 10 bases. The CDR3 length is 14 residues. Germline trimming cut 0 bases from V and 6 bases from J; bases unmatched to any gene: 2. Germline values: CDR1 MNHEY, CDR2 SVGAGI. The CDR3 here is CASSYSGTGVEQYF. DNA for the CDR3: TGTGCCAGCAGTTACTCCGGGACAGGGGTCGAGCAGTACTTC.

Only a few counts were recorded for this clonotype. The V call is TRBV7-2, the J call TRBJ2-5; possible D gene TRBD2, 5 bases. The J call is in doubt because the DNA end fits TRBJ2-7 better. Germline CDR1 and CDR2: SGHTA and FQGNSA. The CDR3 is 15 amino acids. CDR3 DNA sequence: TGTGCCAGCAGCTTAGTCCTCGTCGGAGGCTACGAGCAGTACTTC. Translating it yields CASSLVLVGGYEQYF.

A few counts support this clonotype. The CDR3 protein is CSVVKGIYEQYF. The DNA for the CDR3 is TGCAGCGTTGTGAAGGGAATCTACGAGCAGTACTTC. V gene TRBV29-1 combines with J gene TRBJ2-7; D not certain. Trimming stripped 4 bases from V and 3 bases from J, with 10 bases between. Looked up from germline, CDR1 is SQVTM and CDR2 is ANQGSEA. This CDR3 is built from 12 residues.

V gene TRBV20-1 combines with J gene TRBJ1-6; D gene ambiguous. CDR3 length equals 15 residues. V dropped 1 base and J dropped 5 bases, with 12 bases sitting between them. Germline-derived CDR1 and CDR2 are DFQATT and SNEGSKA (reference sequence). CDR3 bases: TGCAGTGCTAGAGGACGGATGACAAATAATTCACCCCTCCACTTT. Its protein is CSARGRMTNNSPLHF.

This clonotype showed up just a few times. The chain employs TRBV3-1 and TRBJ1-2; D not certain. CDR1 and CDR2 (germline): LGHDT, YNNKEL (reference sequence). This CDR3 contains 16 residues. Trimming removed 3 bases at V and 6 bases at J, with 20 bases between. CDR3 nucleotide sequence: TGTGCCAGCAGCCAGCAACTCGTCTTACAAACCCATGGCTACACCTTC. Translation gives CASSQQLVLQTHGYTF.

CDR3 amino acids: CASSLRSAGRPYEQYF. The CDR3, as DNA: TGTGCCAGCAGCTTAAGGTCGGCAGGACGACCCTACGAGCAGTACTTC. The rearrangement uses TRBV7-9 and TRBJ2-7; D gene unclear. The CDR3 is 16 amino acids. Trimming removed 2 bases at V and 2 bases at J, with 16 bases between. CDR1 and CDR2 (germline): SEHNR, FQNEAQ (reference sequence).

This clonotype occurred a few times. The chain combines TRBV20-1 with TRBJ2-5; TRBD1 aligns across 10 bases. V lost 4 bases, J lost 4 bases, and 6 bases stayed unmatched. From germline, CDR1 is DFQATT and CDR2 SNEGSKA (reference sequence). The CDR3 is 14 amino acids. DNA of the CDR3: TGCAGTGCTAAAGGACAGGGGGAAAGAGAGACCCAGTACTTC. Residues: CSAKGQGERETQYF.

Only a few counts were recorded for this clonotype. The chain is built from TRBV12-3 or TRBV12-4 and TRBJ1-1; 8 positions match TRBD1. The CDR3 spans 13 residues. Trimming at V came to 6 bases and at J to 5 bases, leaving 5 bases not matched to a gene. For the CDR3, the DNA is TGTGCCAGCAGGCGGACAGGGAGAACTGAAGCTTTCTTT. It codes for CASRRTGRTEAFF.

The chain has TRBV3-1 and TRBJ2-1, with D possibly being TRBD1 (6 bases). This CDR3 spans 15 amino acids. Between the trimmed V and J ends, which lost 1 base and 8 bases, there was a span of 15 bases. Germline loops: CDR1 LGHDT, CDR2 YNNKEL (reference sequence). CDR3 nucleotides: TGTGCCAGCAGCCAAGCGGGCAGGGGCAGAGATGAGCAGTTCTTC. It translates to CASSQAGRGRDEQFF.